This is a list of T cell receptor beta chains from one sample in a study of shared clonotypes between healthy human individuals. Measured with immunoSEQ multiplex PCR; TCRdb has only the in-frame clones, and not every one. This repertoire shows about 490,000 clones, 79% found once; its top ten account for approximately 12%. The sample taken for sequencing was PBMCs. The receptors were gathered from a woman in her 40s in good health. Some clones in this sample may be carry-over from other donors' samples. The CDR3 runs from the conserved cysteine through the conserved F or W. The D gene is left open where the match is weak. For some rows the clone size is stated as once, few or many, or as a class when expanded; others skip it.

J: TRBJ2-7; size: .; D: .; V: TRBV25-1; CDR3: CASSSNRISGEQYF; DNA: TGTGCCAGCAGTTCCAACAGGATTTCGGGCGAGCAGTACTTC
J: TRBJ2-7; size: .; D: TRBD1; V: TRBV19; CDR3: CASSIQARQGDFYEQYF; DNA: TGTGCCAGTAGTATACAAGCAAGACAGGGGGACTTCTACGAGCAGTACTTC
J: TRBJ2-1; size: .; D: TRBD2; V: TRBV4-2; CDR3: CASSLRAGTSGSVSYNEQFF; DNA: TGTGCCAGCAGCCTCCGCGCCGGGACTAGCGGGAGCGTCTCCTACAATGAGCAGTTCTTC
J: TRBJ2-7; size: once; D: .; V: TRBV5-4; CDR3: CASSLGGKNPYEQYF; DNA: TGTGCCAGCAGCTTGGGAGGGAAGAACCCCTACGAGCAGTACTTC
J: TRBJ2-7; size: .; D: .; V: TRBV30; CDR3: CAWRGPAYEQYF; DNA: TGTGCCTGGAGAGGGCCCGCCTACGAGCAGTACTTC
J: TRBJ2-3; size: .; D: .; V: TRBV11-3; CDR3: CASSLGLVGTDTQYF; DNA: TGTGCCAGCAGCTTAGGACTAGTGGGTACAGATACGCAGTATTTT
J: TRBJ2-7; size: .; D: TRBD2; V: TRBV30; CDR3: CAWSGLASYEQYF; DNA: TGTGCCTGGAGCGGACTAGCCTCCTACGAGCAGTACTTC
J: TRBJ2-3; size: .; D: .; V: TRBV7-9; CDR3: CASSYGGTDTQYF; DNA: TGTGCCAGCAGCTATGGGGGCACAGATACGCAGTATTTT
J: TRBJ2-3; size: .; D: TRBD2; V: TRBV9; CDR3: CASSTLPPSLAGGWYSTDTQYF; DNA: TGTGCCAGCAGCACGCTACCCCCCTCCTTAGCGGGAGGATGGTATAGCACAGATACGCAGTATTTT
J: TRBJ2-1; size: .; D: TRBD2; V: TRBV27; CDR3: CASSLGGGRFNEQFF; DNA: TGTGCCAGCAGTTTGGGTGGCGGGAGGTTTAATGAGCAGTTCTTC
J: TRBJ2-1; size: .; D: .; V: TRBV11-2; CDR3: CASSLWSGTEQFF; DNA: TGTGCCAGCAGCTTATGGTCCGGGACTGAGCAGTTCTTC
J: TRBJ1-2; size: .; D: .; V: TRBV7-2; CDR3: CASSSRGGYTF; DNA: TGTGCCAGCAGCTCCAGGGGTGGCTACACCTTC
J: TRBJ1-1; size: .; D: .; V: TRBV7-9; CDR3: CASSRDDNTEAFF; DNA: TGTGCCAGCAGCCGAGATGACAACACTGAAGCTTTCTTT
J: TRBJ2-7; size: .; D: TRBD1; V: TRBV30; CDR3: CAWDRGSDEQYF; DNA: TGTGCCTGGGACAGGGGCTCGGACGAGCAGTACTTC
J: TRBJ2-2; size: .; D: .; V: TRBV4-3; CDR3: CASSQEVSTGELFF; DNA: TGCGCCAGCAGCCAAGAGGTGAGCACCGGGGAGCTGTTTTTT
J: TRBJ2-7; size: .; D: .; V: TRBV7-9; CDR3: CASSSPLLAVENEQYF; DNA: TGTGCCAGCAGCTCCCCTTTATTAGCGGTTGAAAACGAGCAGTACTTC